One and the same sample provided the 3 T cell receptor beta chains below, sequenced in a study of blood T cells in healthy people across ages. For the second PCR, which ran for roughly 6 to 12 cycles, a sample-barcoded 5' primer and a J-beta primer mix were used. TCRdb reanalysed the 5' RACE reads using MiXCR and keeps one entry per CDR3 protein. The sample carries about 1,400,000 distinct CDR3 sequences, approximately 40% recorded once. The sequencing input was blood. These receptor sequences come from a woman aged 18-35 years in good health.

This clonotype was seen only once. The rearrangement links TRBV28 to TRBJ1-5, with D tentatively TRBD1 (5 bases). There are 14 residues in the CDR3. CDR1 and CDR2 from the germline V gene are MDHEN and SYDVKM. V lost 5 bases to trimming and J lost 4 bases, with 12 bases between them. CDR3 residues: CASSRDGENQPQHF. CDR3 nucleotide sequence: TGTGCCAGCAGTCGGGACGGGGAGAATCAGCCCCAGCATTTT. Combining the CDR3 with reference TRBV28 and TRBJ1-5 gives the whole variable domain DVKVTQSSRYLVKRTGEKVFLECVQDMDHENMFWYRQDPGLGLRLIYFSYDVKMKEKGDIPEGYSVSREKKERFSLILESASTNQTSMYLCASSRDGENQPQHFGDGTRLSIL.

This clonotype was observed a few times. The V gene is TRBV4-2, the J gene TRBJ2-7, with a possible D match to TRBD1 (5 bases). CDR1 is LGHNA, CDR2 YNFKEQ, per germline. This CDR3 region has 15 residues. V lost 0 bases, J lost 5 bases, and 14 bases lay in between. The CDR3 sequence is CASSQDGRVSDEQYF. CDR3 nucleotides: TGTGCCAGCAGCCAAGACGGCAGGGTAAGTGACGAGCAGTACTTC.

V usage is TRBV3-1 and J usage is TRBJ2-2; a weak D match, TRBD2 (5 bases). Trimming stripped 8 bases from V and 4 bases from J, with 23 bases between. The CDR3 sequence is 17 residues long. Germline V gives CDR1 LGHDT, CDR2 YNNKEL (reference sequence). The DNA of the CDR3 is TGTGCCAGCGGCCCCAGAGGAGGACTTCAAATCACCGGGGAGCTGTTTTTT. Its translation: CASGPRGGLQITGELFF.